Shown below are 25 T cell receptor beta chains from a single sample sequenced in a study of T cell responses to AZD1222 COVID-19 vaccine. The data were produced by immunoSEQ multiplex PCR, yet TCRdb's version contains in-frame clones alone and is incomplete. The table shows around 190,000 clones, with 90% to 95% occurring only once. The source material was peripheral blood, sampled 28 days after the second AZD1222 dose. These TCRs come from an adult who received the AZD1222 COVID-19 vaccine.

As DNA, the CDR3 is TGTGCCAGCTCACCACAGGCAGGGGTAGAGACCCAGTACTTC. Translating it yields CASSPQAGVETQYF. The genes are TRBV18 and TRBJ2-5; D is perhaps TRBD1 (6 bases). Per germline, CDR1 KGHSH and CDR2 LQKENI. V was shortened by 1 base and J by 4 bases, with 10 bases between the two germline ends. CDR3 length: 14 residues.

This sequence joins TRBV27 and TRBJ1-5, with a possible D match to TRBD1 (5 bases). CDR1 is MNHEY, CDR2 SMNVEV, per germline (reference sequence). V was trimmed by 5 bases and J by 6 bases, leaving 26 bases between them. The CDR3 runs to 18 residues. CDR3 nucleotides: TGTGCCAGCAGTCTCCGGGGGGGTTCCGGGACCGTAGGTCAGCCCCAGCATTTT. It codes for CASSLRGGSGTVGQPQHF.

CDR3 nucleotide sequence: TGTGCCAGCAGTGATGGGGGAGGAGGCTCTGGAAACACCATATATTTT. Encoded protein: CASSDGGGGSGNTIYF. This chain connects TRBV6-1 to TRBJ1-3, with D possibly matching TRBD1 (5 bases). This CDR3 contains 16 residues. The germline V gene has CDR1 MNHNS and CDR2 SASEGT. Trimming took off 3 bases at V and 0 bases at J, with 12 bases between the two ends.

This clone was detected once. The chain joins TRBV9 to TRBJ2-3, with D possibly called TRBD1 or TRBD2 (5 bases each). There are 15 residues in the CDR3. The V end lost 3 bases, the J end lost 3 bases, and 14 bases lay between the germline ends. Germline CDR1 reads SGDLS; CDR2 reads YYNGEE. CDR3 residues: CASSGAGTATDTQYF. CDR3 nucleotide sequence: TGTGCCAGCAGCGGGGCCGGGACCGCAACAGATACGCAGTATTTT.

The chain joins TRBV10-2 to TRBJ1-6; D not certain. In germline, CDR1 is WSHSY, CDR2 SAAADI. This CDR3 region has 14 residues. Between the trimmed V and J ends, which lost 7 bases and 0 bases, there was a span of 7 bases. The CDR3 bases are TGCGCCAGCACCGTAAGCTCCTATAATTCACCCCTCCACTTT. This encodes CASTVSSYNSPLHF.

This sequence joins TRBV7-2 and TRBJ2-3; a possible D gene is TRBD2 (6 bases). Germline CDR1 and CDR2: SGHTA and FQGNSA. V lost 1 base to trimming and J lost 1 base, with 15 bases between them. The CDR3 covers 17 residues. CDR3 in amino acids: CASSLGGLASGTDTQYF. The CDR3 DNA is TGTGCCAGCAGCTTAGGGGGCCTGGCTAGCGGCACAGATACGCAGTATTTT.

The chain joins TRBV7-6 to TRBJ1-3; maybe TRBD1 (5 bases). Germline V lookup: CDR1 SGHVS, CDR2 FNYEAQ. V was trimmed by 2 bases and J by 0 bases, leaving 14 bases between them. The CDR3 runs to 17 residues. CDR3 region: CASSLNPGPRSGNTIYF. The CDR3 DNA follows: TGTGCCAGCAGCTTAAACCCGGGACCGCGCTCTGGAAACACCATATATTTT. The variable domain in full, completed from reference TRBV7-6 and TRBJ1-3, reads GAGVSQSPRYKVTKRGQDVALRCDPISGHVSLYWYRQALGQGPEFLTYFNYEAQQDKSGLPNDRFSAERPEGSISTLTIQRTEQRDSAMYRCASSLNPGPRSGNTIYFGEGSWLTVV.

V is TRBV4-1 and J is TRBJ2-3, with TRBD2 as a possible D gene (7 bases). V lost 0 bases and J lost 3, with 16 bases in between. Germline V lookup: CDR1 MGHRA, CDR2 YSYEKL. This CDR3 region has 17 residues. The CDR3 region is CASSQEWGGAGTDTQYF. The CDR3 DNA reads as TGCGCCAGCAGCCAAGAATGGGGGGGGGCCGGAACAGATACGCAGTATTTT.

This rearrangement joins TRBV7-8 to TRBJ2-1, with 8 bases matching TRBD2. This CDR3 has 13 amino acids. The V segment lost 4 bases and the J segment 9 bases; nucleotides outside the gene matches: 5. Germline V gene lookup returns CDR1 SGHVS and CDR2 FQNEAQ. For the CDR3, the DNA is TGTGCCAGCAGCTCCGGACTAGCAGGTGAGCAGTTCTTC. It yields the protein CASSSGLAGEQFF.

The chain recombines TRBV19 with TRBJ1-3, with D unresolved. Per the germline V gene, CDR1 is LNHDA and CDR2 is SQIVND (reference sequence). The length of the CDR3 is 14 residues. Deletions cut 4 bases from V and 4 bases from J, with 11 bases between. The CDR3 sequence is CASSKGNLGNTIYF. In DNA, the CDR3 is TGTGCCAGTAGTAAGGGTAATCTAGGAAACACCATATATTTT.

This clone was observed once. The CDR3 nucleotides read TGTGCCAGCAGTGAACATAGAGCTAACTATGGCTACACCTTC. It is translated as CASSEHRANYGYTF. This chain uses TRBV27 with TRBJ1-2; no clear D. CDR3 length: 14 residues. Between the trimmed V and J ends, which lost 5 bases and 0 bases, there was a span of 10 bases. Germline CDR1 and CDR2: MNHEY and SMNVEV (reference sequence).

This sequence joins TRBV7-9 and TRBJ1-2; D is ambiguous. The germline V gene has CDR1 SEHNR and CDR2 FQNEAQ (reference sequence). The germline V and J ends were trimmed by 5 bases and 3 bases, with 10 bases remaining between them. CDR3 size: 13 residues. CDR3 coding DNA: TGTGCCAGCAGCCCCCACCGGGACTATGGCTACACCTTC. It codes for CASSPHRDYGYTF.

This chain connects TRBV10-3 to TRBJ2-7; TRBD2 agrees at 7 bases. Losses at the gene ends were 4 bases for V and 1 base for J; bases not matched to a gene: 7. CDR3 length equals 15 residues. CDR1 is ENHRY and CDR2 is SYGVKD in the germline V gene. The CDR3 sequence is CAISGGGRWSYEQYF. DNA of the CDR3: TGTGCCATCAGTGGGGGGGGACGGTGGTCCTACGAGCAGTACTTC.

This chain connects TRBV23-1 to TRBJ1-2; TRBD1 aligns across 7 bases. TRBV23-1 counts as an open reading frame of uncertain function. Trimming took 2 bases from V and 5 from J; bases not matched to a gene: 2. This CDR3 region has 13 residues. Written as DNA, the CDR3 is TGCGCCAGCAGTCAAGACAGGGAATATGGCTACACCTTC. It specifies CASSQDREYGYTF.

V and J are TRBV4-1 and TRBJ1-5; a weak D match, TRBD1 (5 bases). The V gene lost 6 bases and the J gene lost 7 bases, with 19 bases spanning the gap. CDR1 is MGHRA, CDR2 YSYEKL, per germline. The CDR3 loop spans 15 amino acids. CDR3 coding DNA: TGCGCCAGCAGTCGAACAGGTAGGGAGGTGCAGCCCCAGCATTTT. Protein product: CASSRTGREVQPQHF.

The V gene is TRBV2, the J gene TRBJ1-5; 7 bases fit TRBD1. With 4 bases clipped from V and 7 bases from J, the junction kept 4 bases outside the gene matches. CDR1 is SNHLY and CDR2 is FYNNEI in the germline V gene. CDR3 length equals 13 residues. The CDR3, as DNA: TGTGCCAGCAGTGGACAGGGCCGCCAGCCCCAGCATTTT. It is translated as CASSGQGRQPQHF.

This rearrangement joins TRBV3-1 (or the pseudogene TRBV3-2) to TRBJ2-3; 10 bases are shared with TRBD1. V shed 4 bases and J 5 bases; nucleotides not matched to a gene: 9. This CDR3 comprises 16 residues. Germline V gene sequence: CDR1 LGHDT, CDR2 YNNKEL (reference sequence). The CDR3 region is CASSLQTGGKEDTQYF. DNA of the CDR3: TGTGCCAGCAGCCTCCAGACAGGGGGCAAGGAAGATACGCAGTATTTT.

This chain links TRBV4-1 with TRBJ2-2; D might be TRBD1 (6 bases). The CDR3 is made up of 16 amino acids. V dropped 4 bases and J dropped 4 bases, with 16 bases sitting between them. Germline V gene data show CDR1 as MGHRA and CDR2 as YSYEKL. The CDR3 nucleotides are TGCGCCAGCAGCCGGGAGACAGGTCCCTTCACCGGGGAGCTGTTTTTT. Translated: CASSRETGPFTGELFF.

V gene TRBV4-3 combines with J gene TRBJ1-6, with a possible D match to TRBD1 (6 bases). Germline CDR1 is LGHNA and CDR2 is YSLEER. This CDR3 comprises 15 residues. V lost 0 bases, J lost 9 bases, and 12 bases lay in between. The CDR3 DNA follows: TGCGCCAGCAGCCAAGATCTCGGGGGCGGTTCACCCCTCCACTTT. The encoded protein is CASSQDLGGGSPLHF.

The chain uses TRBV5-6 and TRBJ1-1; 9 bases are a match to TRBD1. The germline gives CDR1 SGHDT, CDR2 YYEEEE. Losses at the gene ends were 0 bases for V and 7 bases for J; bases not matched to a gene: 1. This CDR3 contains 13 residues. In nucleotides, the CDR3 is TGTGCCAGCAGCTTGGACAGGGGGCTTGAAGCTTTCTTT. Protein sequence: CASSLDRGLEAFF. The complete variable domain, with remaining parts taken from reference TRBV5-6 and TRBJ1-1, reads DAGVTQSPTHLIKTRGQQVTLRCSPKSGHDTVSWYQQALGQGPQFIFQYYEEEERQRGNFPDRFSGHQFPNYSSELNVNALLLGDSALYLCASSLDRGLEAFFGQGTRLTVV.

Concerning this clone itself: One base away lies a much larger clone, so this may be a sequencing read error. At the DNA level, this CDR3 is encoded by other sequences in the same sample as well. The chain is built from TRBV3-1 (or the pseudogene TRBV3-2) and TRBJ2-1; D call uncertain. The CDR3 is 15 amino acids. V lost 1 base to trimming and J lost 0 bases, with 7 bases between them. Germline CDR1 reads LGHDT; CDR2 reads YNNKEL (reference sequence). The DNA for the CDR3 is TGTGCCAGCAGCCAAGTGGCGAGCTCCTACAATGAGCAGTTCTTC. Amino acid sequence: CASSQVASSYNEQFF.

The V gene is TRBV24-1, the J gene TRBJ2-5; the D gene could be TRBD1 or TRBD2 (7 bases each). V was trimmed by 3 bases and J by 4 bases, leaving 11 bases between them. Germline CDR1 KGHDR, CDR2 SFDVKD. The length of the CDR3 is 14 residues. This chain's CDR3 is CATSDPRGGETQYF. DNA for the CDR3: TGTGCCACCAGTGATCCCAGGGGGGGAGAGACCCAGTACTTC.

In its sample, this clone was seen a few times. This chain uses TRBV4-3 with TRBJ1-6; no definite D call. V gave up 3 bases and J gave up 10 bases, with 10 bases separating them. CDR1 and CDR2 from the germline V gene are LGHNA and YSLEER. This CDR3 has 13 residues. The CDR3 region is CASSHLGESPLHF. CDR3 DNA: TGCGCCAGCAGCCACTTAGGCGAGTCACCCCTCCACTTT.

V usage is TRBV5-1 and J usage is TRBJ1-3; D gene ambiguous. The V and J ends lost 4 bases and 4 bases respectively, with 6 bases between them. From germline, CDR1 is SGHRS and CDR2 YFSETQ. This CDR3 contains 12 residues. CDR3 protein: CASSTDGNTIYF. CDR3 nucleotide sequence: TGCGCCAGCAGCACCGACGGAAACACCATATATTTT.

This clone appeared once. The chain employs TRBV7-3 and TRBJ2-5; D gene unclear. Germline V lookup: CDR1 SGHTA, CDR2 FQGTGA. The length of the CDR3 is 15 residues. The V end lost 3 bases, the J end lost 1 base, and 12 bases lay between the germline ends. CDR3 residues: CASSLMPTTQETQYF. The CDR3 DNA follows: TGTGCCAGCAGCTTGATGCCGACGACCCAAGAGACCCAGTACTTC.